The 14 T cell receptor beta chains in this list originate from one sample, sequenced in a study of graft-versus-host responses after intestinal transplantation. This table comes from immunoSEQ multiplex PCR, and its TCRdb copy is limited to in-frame clones, with some not included. This table has 20,000 to 25,000 clones, 85% to 90% appearing once. The sample here was PBMCs, taken about 69 days after intestinal transplantation. The receptors were gathered from a human patient who received an intestinal transplant, so some T cells may come from the graft donor.

In its sample, this clone was seen a few times. The rearrangement joins TRBV4-3 to TRBJ2-2, with TRBD2 matching over 9 bases. V was clipped by 1 base and J by 1 base; unmatched bases: 7. The length of the CDR3 is 18 residues. The germline CDR1 and CDR2 sequences are LGHNA and YSLEER. The CDR3 DNA sequence: TGCGCCAGCAGCCAAGTGCACAGCGGGGGGTTGAACACCGGGGAGCTGTTTTTT. It codes for CASSQVHSGGLNTGELFF.

This sequence joins TRBV4-3 and TRBJ2-1; TRBD2 is a possible D gene (6 bases). V was shortened by 0 bases and J by 4 bases, with 10 bases between the two germline ends. Germline V gene sequence: CDR1 LGHNA, CDR2 YSLEER. The CDR3 totals 15 residues. CDR3: CASSQDRDLYNEQFF. Written as DNA, the CDR3 is TGCGCCAGCAGCCAAGATCGGGACTTATACAATGAGCAGTTCTTC.

DNA for the CDR3: TGCGCCAGCAGCCAAGATTCTGTCCCAGGGGCATACACTGAAGCTTTCTTT. This gives the protein CASSQDSVPGAYTEAFF. V and J are TRBV4-3 and TRBJ1-1; D may be TRBD1 (6 bases). V shed 0 bases and J shed 3 bases, with 17 bases lying between them. Germline loops: CDR1 LGHNA, CDR2 YSLEER. The CDR3 is 17 residues long.

This clone was seen just once. The chain uses TRBV7-7 and TRBJ2-5; D not resolved. CDR3 length: 13 residues. V lost 5 bases and J lost 5, with 12 bases in between. Germline CDR1 and CDR2: SSHAT and FNYEAQ (reference sequence). The CDR3 is CASSPDLWETQYF. The CDR3 coding sequence is TGTGCCAGCAGCCCTGACCTCTGGGAGACCCAGTACTTC.

This clone was seen once. CDR3 DNA sequence: TGTGCCAGCAGTCCTGTCCGGGACGGATTTACCCCAATAGGATATGGCTACACCTTC. Translated: CASSPVRDGFTPIGYGYTF. The chain has TRBV27 and TRBJ1-2, with D perhaps TRBD1 (5 bases). CDR1 and CDR2 (germline): MNHEY, SMNVEV (reference sequence). The CDR3 length is 19 residues. Trimming stripped 5 bases from V and 5 bases from J, with 30 bases between.

The chain carries TRBV4-1 and TRBJ1-2; D uncertain. Trimming pared 1 base from V and 4 bases from J, leaving 10 bases between. The CDR3 has 14 residues. Germline V gene data show CDR1 as MGHRA and CDR2 as YSYEKL. The CDR3 here is CASSQGPDFYGYTF. The CDR3 region has the DNA TGCGCCAGCAGCCAAGGTCCAGACTTCTATGGCTACACCTTC.

The chain recombines TRBV30 with TRBJ1-4; 9 bases match TRBD1. CDR1 GTSNPN and CDR2 SVGIG come from the germline V gene (reference sequence). The CDR3 is 14 amino acids. Trimming took 2 bases from V and 7 from J; bases not matched to a gene: 5. This chain's CDR3 is CAWSRGQGGEKLFF. CDR3 bases: TGTGCCTGGAGTCGGGGACAGGGAGGTGAAAAACTGTTTTTT.

The chain uses TRBV2 and TRBJ2-7, with D perhaps TRBD1 (6 bases). CDR1 is SNHLY and CDR2 is FYNNEI in the germline V gene. V dropped 8 bases and J dropped 4 bases, with 18 bases sitting between them. This CDR3 region has 14 residues. The CDR3 spells CASPWPGELYEQYF. CDR3 sequence (DNA): TGTGCCAGCCCCTGGCCAGGGGAGTTGTACGAGCAGTACTTC. Full variable domain (rest looked up from reference TRBV2 and TRBJ2-7): EPEVTQTPSHQVTQMGQEVILRCVPISNHLYFYWYRQILGQKVEFLVSFYNNEISEKSEIFDDQFSVERPDGSNFTLKIRSTKLEDSAMYFCASPWPGELYEQYFGPGTRLTVT.

This CDR3 is CASKFETSGREPYNEQFF. As DNA, the CDR3 is TGTGCCAGCAAGTTTGAGACTAGCGGGAGGGAACCCTACAATGAGCAGTTCTTC. V is TRBV2 and J is TRBJ2-1; the match to TRBD2 covers 14 bases. The CDR3 is 18 residues long. V was clipped by 7 bases and J by 2 bases; unmatched bases: 10. Per germline, CDR1 SNHLY and CDR2 FYNNEI.

The chain is built from TRBV12-5 and TRBJ1-5; D may be TRBD1 (5 bases). The CDR3 has 15 amino acids. Looked up from germline, CDR1 is LGHNT and CDR2 is FRNRAP. With 3 bases removed from V and 5 bases from J, the gap between germline ends came to 14 bases. The CDR3 here is CASGFGLGEYQPQHF. CDR3 in DNA: TGTGCTAGTGGTTTCGGTTTAGGGGAGTATCAGCCCCAGCATTTT.

The chain uses TRBV19 and TRBJ2-7; D is possibly TRBD2 (5 bases). V dropped 4 bases and J dropped 1 base, with 8 bases sitting between them. CDR1 and CDR2 from the germline V gene are LNHDA and SQIVND (reference sequence). The CDR3 runs 13 residues. CDR3 DNA: TGTGCCAGTAGTAAAAGGGAGTCCTACGAGCAGTACTTC. This sequence encodes CASSKRESYEQYF.

The chain employs TRBV7-8 and TRBJ1-1, with D maybe TRBD1 (6 bases). Per the germline V gene, CDR1 is SGHVS and CDR2 is FQNEAQ. V lost 5 bases and J 1 base, leaving 20 bases between the germline ends. The CDR3 has 17 amino acids. This CDR3 is CASSPAIYRVQNTEAFF. DNA for the CDR3: TGTGCCAGCAGCCCGGCGATTTACAGGGTTCAGAACACTGAAGCTTTCTTT.

The rearrangement links TRBV5-4 to TRBJ1-3, with 9 bases aligning to TRBD1. CDR3 length: 18 residues. The J segment lost 0 bases and the V segment lost 7 bases, leaving 14 bases of the junction unmatched. Germline V gene sequence: CDR1 SGHNT, CDR2 YYREEE (reference sequence). CDR3 protein: CASGLPEGQGSSGNTIYF. The CDR3 coding sequence is TGTGCCAGCGGCCTCCCGGAGGGACAGGGTTCCTCTGGAAACACCATATATTTT.

V gene TRBV2 combines with J gene TRBJ2-4, with a weak D call TRBD2 (5 bases). The V gene's germline CDR1 is SNHLY and CDR2 FYNNEI. V was shortened by 4 bases and J by 6 bases, with 10 bases between the two germline ends. The CDR3 covers 13 residues. The CDR3 DNA sequence: TGTGCCAGCAGTGTAACCGGGGTAAACATTCAGTACTTC. This translates into CASSVTGVNIQYF.